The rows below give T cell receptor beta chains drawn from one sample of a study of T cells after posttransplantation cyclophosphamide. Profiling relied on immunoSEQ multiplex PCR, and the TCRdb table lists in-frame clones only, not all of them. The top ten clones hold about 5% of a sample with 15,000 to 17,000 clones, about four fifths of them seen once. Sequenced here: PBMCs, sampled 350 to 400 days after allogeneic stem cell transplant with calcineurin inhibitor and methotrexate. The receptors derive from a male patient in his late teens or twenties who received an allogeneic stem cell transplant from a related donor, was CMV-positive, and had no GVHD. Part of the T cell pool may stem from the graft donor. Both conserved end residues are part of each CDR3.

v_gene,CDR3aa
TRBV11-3,CASSPNRGGGKASEQFF
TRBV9,CASSVSAKGQDGYTF
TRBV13,CASSLGNSWPRNEQFF
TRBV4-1,CASSQDLSDIREKLFF
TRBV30,CAWSHTDTQYF
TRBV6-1,CASRRTDMNTEAFF
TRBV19,CASSIVTGGFGEQFF
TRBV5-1,CASSRLAGPNTGELFF
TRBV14,CASSQDPSDSYNEQFF
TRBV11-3,CASSPRQGTSANSYEQYF
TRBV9,CASSVQGISEQFF
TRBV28,CASSLRRDRNYSPLHF
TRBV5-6,CASSLLDRVTEAFF
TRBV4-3,CASSQDRVGTGTFEGYTF
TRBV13,CASSREGNSPLHF
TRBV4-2,CASSQVGGSTNEQYF
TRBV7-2,CASSPTLGSPGEQYF
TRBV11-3,CASSDSSGGGRVRDEQFF
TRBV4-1,CASSQALAVGLAKNIQYF
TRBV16,CASSHGTGGGKAFF
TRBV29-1,CSVRQAVREQFF
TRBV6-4,CASSDSTGMGNEQFF
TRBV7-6,CASALGGRGAYTF
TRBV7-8,CASSRTGKIYEQYF
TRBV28,CASSSGGISYNEQFF
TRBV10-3,CAISESGTPPYEQYF
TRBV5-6,CASSLTGETTNEKLFF
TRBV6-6,CASSYGARDQPQHF
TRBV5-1,CASSPALSYEQYF
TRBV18,CASSPLSAGGQQETQYF
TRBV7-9,CASSQLAGVTDTQYF
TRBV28,CASRVWSSNQPQHF
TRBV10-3,CAISHTGEPSEQFF
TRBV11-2,CASSLEASFHEQYF
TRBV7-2,CASSLAQGAHHEQYF
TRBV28,CASSLSGGSEAFF
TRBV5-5,CASSFPGTEAFF
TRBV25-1,CASSELGAASTDTQYF
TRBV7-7,CASSQQGGSYEQYF
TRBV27,CASSPPYEQYF
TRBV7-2,CASSRGGERTDTQYF
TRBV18,CASSRTTGANVLTF
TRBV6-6,CASTDRAYEQYF
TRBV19,CASSNYNYGYTF
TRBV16,CASSPGDRDQPQHF
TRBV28,CASSYPGGFLTNEQFF
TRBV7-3,CASSDKTKYNEQFF
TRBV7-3,CASSFRAGRTDTQYF
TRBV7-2,CASSPPGNYGYTF
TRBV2,CASRLAEVGNIQYF
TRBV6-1,CASSETPGGAGSEQFF
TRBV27,CASSLGRGGNTDTQYF
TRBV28,CASTYQFPGGENEKLFF
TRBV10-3,CAISSSSYSEQFF
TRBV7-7,CASSLALGGGDEQFF
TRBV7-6,CASSLAQGDEQFF
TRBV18,CASSPGGPSLGEETQYF
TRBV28,CASILTGTQIYEQYF
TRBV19,CASTPGTDYNEQFF
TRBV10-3,CAIRTQTSYEQYF